The 7 T cell receptor beta chains reported below all come from one sample, sequenced in a study of breast tumors, draining lymph nodes, adjacent tissues. Breast cancer patients provided tissue from their axillary draining lymph nodes. TCRdb re-derived calls from the multiplex PCR reads in MiXCR, one entry per CDR3 protein. The table has approximately 170,000 distinct CDR3 sequences, roughly a third seen once. Sequences were obtained from axillary lymph node tissue. Receptors originate from a female donor with breast cancer. Some clones in this sample may be carry-over from other donors' samples.

This clonotype has ten or more counts. The chain carries TRBV19 and TRBJ2-5; D is possibly TRBD2 (5 bases). This CDR3 is built from 13 residues. CDR1 and CDR2 from the germline V gene are LNHDA and SQIVND (reference sequence). Trimming removed 6 bases at V and 8 bases at J, with 16 bases between. The CDR3 loop reads CASSPPGSGTQYF. CDR3 DNA sequence: TGTGCCAGTAGCCCCCCGGGGTCGGGAACCCAGTACTTC.

There are many counts of this clonotype. The chain combines TRBV10-1 with TRBJ2-1, with 9 bases aligning to TRBD2. CDR3 length: 15 residues. The germline V gene has CDR1 WNHNN and CDR2 SYGVQD (reference sequence). The junction had 7 bases not matched to a gene; V was cut back by 3 bases and J by 7 bases. CDR3 coding DNA: TGCGCCAGCAGTGAAGGGGGTAGCGGGGGAAATGAGCAGTTCTTC. Protein product: CASSEGGSGGNEQFF.

This clonotype was seen at least ten times. V usage is TRBV10-3 and J usage is TRBJ2-7; TRBD2 aligns across 7 bases. The CDR3 sequence is 15 residues long. Trimming cost V 0 bases and J 9 bases; bases outside gene matches: 11. Germline V gene sequence: CDR1 ENHRY, CDR2 SYGVKD. The CDR3 here is CAISESGRGDRGQYF. The CDR3 region has the DNA TGTGCCATCAGTGAGTCGGGACGGGGGGATCGTGGGCAGTACTTC.

This chain uses TRBV7-9 with TRBJ1-6; D remains ambiguous. The V gene's germline CDR1 is SEHNR and CDR2 FQNEAQ (reference sequence). This CDR3 spans 15 amino acids. The V gene lost 4 bases and the J gene lost 7 bases, with 14 bases spanning the gap. CDR3 DNA: TGTGCCAGCAGCTCCGGTGGTGTGGGAAATTCACCCCTCCACTTT. Translation: CASSSGGVGNSPLHF.

This sequence joins TRBV7-2 and TRBJ2-2; D ambiguous. V was trimmed by 2 bases and J by 8 bases, leaving 6 bases between them. Germline CDR1 is SGHTA and CDR2 is FQGNSA. This CDR3 has 12 amino acids. CDR3 amino acids: CASSLYWGELFF. CDR3 coding DNA: TGTGCCAGCAGCTTATATTGGGGGGAGCTGTTTTTT.

This clonotype has just a few counts. This could be a read error, since a much larger clone is one nucleotide away. This chain connects TRBV20-1 to TRBJ1-5; D gene uncertain. The CDR3 contains 11 residues. Per germline, CDR1 DFQATT and CDR2 SNEGSKA (reference sequence). The CDR3 reads CSARDGWPQPF. The CDR3 DNA is TGCAGTGCTAGAGATGGTTGGCCCCAGCCTTTT.

The chain recombines TRBV4-2 with TRBJ2-5, with 10 bases matching TRBD1. Losses at the gene ends were 3 bases for V and 5 bases for J; bases not matched to a gene: 12. Germline CDR1 and CDR2: LGHNA and YNFKEQ. The CDR3 is made up of 17 amino acids. In DNA form, the CDR3 reads TGTGCCAGCAGCCATCACGGACAGGGGGGTGATTTGGAGACCCAGTACTTC. It specifies CASSHHGQGGDLETQYF.